Presented here are 27 T cell receptor beta chains from one specimen sequenced in a study of blood T cells in healthy people across ages. With a J-beta primer mix and a sample-barcoded 5' primer, a second PCR ran about 7 to 11 cycles. TCRdb fed the 5' RACE reads into MiXCR, producing one record per CDR3 protein. The sample has 850,000 to 1,300,000 distinct CDR3 sequences; 40% to 45% are singletons. Sample: blood. Receptors originate from an older woman in good health.

This clonotype showed up many times. The CDR3 nucleotides are TGTGCCAGCAGCGCGTACAATGAGCAGTTCTTC. Protein product: CASSAYNEQFF. This rearrangement joins TRBV27 to TRBJ2-1; D not resolved. Germline V CDR1 and CDR2: MNHEY, SMNVEV (reference sequence). Trimming cost V 6 bases and J 4 bases, with 4 bases left between them. CDR3 length: 11 amino acids.

The CDR3 DNA sequence: TGTGCCAGCAGCTTGGCAGGGCAGGGGGCGAGGAATGCGCAGTATTTT. Translated, it gives CASSLAGQGARNAQYF. The chain links TRBV5-6 to TRBJ2-3, with 8 bases lining up with TRBD1. CDR3 length: 16 amino acids. CDR1 and CDR2 (germline): SGHDT, YYEEEE. V lost 0 bases to trimming and J lost 10 bases; unmatched junction nucleotides: 13. The complete variable domain, with remaining parts taken from reference TRBV5-6 and TRBJ2-3, reads DAGVTQSPTHLIKTRGQQVTLRCSPKSGHDTVSWYQQALGQGPQFIFQYYEEEERQRGNFPDRFSGHQFPNYSSELNVNALLLGDSALYLCASSLAGQGARNAQYFGPGTRLTVL.

The chain uses TRBV5-1 and TRBJ2-5; D could derive from TRBD1 or TRBD2 (5 bases each). The J call may not be correct, given that the DNA end is closer to TRBJ2-7. The CDR3 covers 14 residues. Germline CDR1 is SGHRS and CDR2 is YFSETQ. The chain's CDR3 is CASSLGGESYEQYF. CDR3 sequence (DNA): TGCGCCAGCAGCTTGGGAGGGGAGAGTTACGAGCAGTACTTC.

The chain carries TRBV5-1 and TRBJ2-3, with 9 bases fitting TRBD1. The CDR3 has 15 amino acids. Unmatched junction bases numbered 8, after V lost 6 bases and J lost 3 bases. Germline CDR1 SGHRS, CDR2 YFSETQ. The CDR3 reads CASIPGDRETDTQYF. CDR3 in DNA: TGCGCCAGCATCCCCGGGGACAGGGAAACAGATACGCAGTATTTT.

This clonotype was recorded many times. This chain joins TRBV7-9 and TRBJ1-2, with 11 bases lining up with TRBD1. CDR3 length: 14 residues. Germline trimming cut 3 bases from V and 7 bases from J; bases unmatched to any gene: 4. Per the germline V gene, CDR1 is SEHNR and CDR2 is FQNEAQ (reference sequence). DNA of the CDR3: TGTGCCAGCAGCTTGGACAGGGGGCATGGTGGCTACACCTTC. This translates into CASSLDRGHGGYTF.

This clonotype was counted once. The junction differs from germline at one of its ends, possibly a read error. The chain has TRBV20-1 and TRBJ2-1; D is possibly TRBD2 (7 bases). The CDR3 consists of 15 residues. Germline-derived CDR1 and CDR2 are DFQATT and SNEGSKA (reference sequence). CDR3 loop: CSATYPGGGYDEQFF. CDR3 in DNA: TGCAGTGCTACCTACCCGGGCGGGGGCTACGATGAGCAGTTCTTC.

The chain joins TRBV12-3 or TRBV12-4 to TRBJ2-1, with 7 bases identical to TRBD1. The J call may be mistaken, given a closer DNA end match to TRBJ2-7. This CDR3 is 13 amino acids long. The CDR3, as DNA: TGTGCCAGCGGTCCGGGACAGAACTACGAGCAGTACTTC. It translates to CASGPGQNYEQYF.

V is TRBV2 and J is TRBJ2-5; D possibly corresponds to TRBD1 (7 bases). This CDR3 is 15 amino acids long. From germline, CDR1 is SNHLY and CDR2 FYNNEI. Trimming took off 6 bases at V and 1 base at J, with 15 bases between the two ends. CDR3 residues: CASRRDRGIQETQYF. The CDR3 DNA follows: TGTGCCAGCAGGCGGGACAGAGGGATCCAAGAGACCCAGTACTTC.

The V and J genes are TRBV7-2 and TRBJ2-1; D remains ambiguous. The CDR3 is 11 amino acids. Deletions cut 3 bases from V and 10 bases from J, with 7 bases between. From germline, CDR1 is SGHTA and CDR2 FQGNSA. The CDR3 loop is CASSFLPEQFF. DNA for the CDR3: TGTGCCAGCAGCTTCCTACCCGAGCAGTTCTTC.

The V gene is TRBV7-2, the J gene TRBJ2-5, with a possible D match to TRBD1 (5 bases). With the DNA end fitting TRBJ2-7 better, the J assignment may be wrong. CDR1 and CDR2 (germline): SGHTA, FQGNSA. The CDR3 is made up of 15 amino acids. The CDR3 DNA is TGTGCCAGCAGCCGTCAGGTAGGGGAAACCTACGAGCAGTACTTC. Protein sequence: CASSRQVGETYEQYF.

This clonotype showed up just a few times. The chain uses TRBV20-1 and TRBJ2-1, with 7 bases that match TRBD2. This CDR3 has 15 amino acids. Germline assignment: CDR1 DFQATT and CDR2 SNEGSKA (reference sequence). V lost 1 base and J lost 4; bases outside the gene matches: 7. The CDR3 region is CSARAWAGEYNEQFF. DNA for the CDR3: TGCAGTGCTAGAGCCTGGGCGGGGGAGTACAATGAGCAGTTCTTC.

The chain employs TRBV5-1 and TRBJ2-1; D is uncertain. CDR1 SGHRS and CDR2 YFSETQ come from the germline V gene. This CDR3 comprises 13 residues. Trimming pared 2 bases from V and 7 bases from J, leaving 10 bases between. The CDR3 sequence: CASSFWVQNEQFF. The CDR3 DNA follows: TGCGCCAGCAGCTTTTGGGTCCAAAATGAGCAGTTCTTC.

V is TRBV3-1 and J is TRBJ2-7; perhaps TRBD2 as D (6 bases). Between the trimmed V and J ends, which lost 5 bases and 6 bases, there was a span of 20 bases. Germline CDR1 LGHDT, CDR2 YNNKEL (reference sequence). The CDR3 is 15 amino acids. The CDR3 sequence: CASSGDSYDPREQYF. The CDR3 coding sequence is TGTGCCAGCAGCGGGGACTCCTACGATCCGCGCGAGCAGTACTTC.

The chain is built from TRBV27 and TRBJ2-3; 15 nucleotides match TRBD2. The CDR3 consists of 16 residues. After removal of 6 bases from V and 5 bases from J, the junction contained 6 bases not matched to a gene. Germline V gives CDR1 MNHEY, CDR2 SMNVEV (reference sequence). CDR3 DNA sequence: TGTGCCAGCAGCCGTCGGACTAGCGGGAGGGTAGATACGCAGTATTTT. This sequence encodes CASSRRTSGRVDTQYF.

This rearrangement joins TRBV27 to TRBJ1-6; 7 bases fit TRBD1. After removal of 3 bases from V and 6 bases from J, the junction contained 8 bases not matched to a gene. The CDR3 covers 16 residues. Germline values: CDR1 MNHEY, CDR2 SMNVEV (reference sequence). The CDR3 bases are TGTGCCAGCAGTTTGCAGGGGGGATTCAGTAATTCACCCCTCCACTTT. Protein: CASSLQGGFSNSPLHF.

This clonotype was seen a handful of times. The chain recombines TRBV9 with TRBJ2-1; TRBD2 aligns across 7 bases. V gave up 3 bases and J gave up 4 bases; unmatched junction bases: 10. This CDR3 spans 16 amino acids. Per germline, CDR1 SGDLS and CDR2 YYNGEE. In DNA form, the CDR3 reads TGTGCCAGCAGCGCCCCTGGGAGCGGGGCATACAATGAGCAGTTCTTC. Amino acid sequence: CASSAPGSGAYNEQFF.

The V gene is TRBV15, the J gene TRBJ2-1; the D is unclear. V was trimmed by 0 bases and J by 5 bases, leaving 8 bases between them. CDR3 length: 14 residues. CDR1 and CDR2 (germline): LNHNV, YYDKDF (reference sequence). CDR3 amino acids: CATSRDYGHNEQFF. The CDR3 nucleotides are TGTGCCACCAGCAGAGATTACGGGCACAATGAGCAGTTCTTC.

V and J are TRBV7-8 and TRBJ2-7, with 9 bases aligning to TRBD2. Germline loops: CDR1 SGHVS, CDR2 FQNEAQ. Trimming took 3 bases from V and 0 from J; bases not matched to a gene: 6. This CDR3 comprises 16 residues. This CDR3 is CASSFRTSVNSYEQYF. The CDR3 DNA reads as TGTGCCAGCAGCTTCCGGACTAGCGTGAACTCCTACGAGCAGTACTTC.

This clonotype occurred a few times. This chain connects TRBV9 to TRBJ2-1; D unclear. V was clipped by 1 base and J by 0 bases, with 11 bases between them. Germline-derived CDR1 and CDR2 are SGDLS and YYNGEE. This CDR3 has 16 amino acids. The CDR3: CASSVTGGSSYNEQFF. As DNA, the CDR3 is TGTGCCAGCAGCGTAACTGGCGGCAGCTCCTACAATGAGCAGTTCTTC.

The J gene is TRBJ2-1, the V gene TRBV20-1; 8 bases map to TRBD2. Unmatched junction bases numbered 7, after V lost 3 bases and J lost 6 bases. Germline V gene data show CDR1 as DFQATT and CDR2 as SNEGSKA (reference sequence). This CDR3 is built from 14 residues. DNA of the CDR3: TGCAGTGCTAGTCGTAGCGGGGTCCCCAATGAGCAGTTCTTC. Its translation: CSASRSGVPNEQFF.

The chain is built from TRBV7-9 and TRBJ2-5; D may match TRBD1 or TRBD2 (7 bases each). CDR3 length equals 17 residues. CDR1 and CDR2 from the germline V gene are SEHNR and FQNEAQ (reference sequence). Trimming left V 4 bases short and J 3 bases short, with 21 bases between. CDR3 protein: CASSSPKTGRVKETQYF. DNA for the CDR3: TGTGCCAGCAGCTCCCCAAAGACAGGGAGGGTAAAAGAGACCCAGTACTTC.

The chain has TRBV25-1 and TRBJ2-1; 11 bases map to TRBD2. The germline gives CDR1 MGHDK, CDR2 SYGVNS. The CDR3 covers 16 residues. V trimming: 4 bases; J trimming: 2 bases; junction bases outside the gene matches: 4. The CDR3 is CASSALTSGAYNEQFF. Here the CDR3 DNA reads TGTGCCAGCAGTGCCCTGACTAGCGGGGCCTACAATGAGCAGTTCTTC.

This clonotype was counted ten times or more. The V call is TRBV29-1, the J call TRBJ2-7; D is unclear. Germline V gives CDR1 SQVTM, CDR2 ANQGSEA. The V gene lost 4 bases and the J gene lost 6 bases, with 16 bases spanning the gap. The CDR3 loop spans 13 amino acids. The CDR3: CSVVKVPKSEQYF. CDR3 nucleotides: TGCAGCGTTGTTAAGGTCCCCAAATCCGAGCAGTACTTC.

The rearrangement joins TRBV27 to TRBJ2-7; 7 positions match TRBD1. The trim removed 4 bases at V and 2 bases at J, leaving 8 bases unmatched. The germline gives CDR1 MNHEY, CDR2 SMNVEV (reference sequence). The CDR3 contains 15 residues. The chain's CDR3 is CASSSRGIRAYEQYF. CDR3 nucleotides: TGTGCCAGCAGTTCCAGGGGGATAAGAGCCTACGAGCAGTACTTC.

This chain links TRBV27 with TRBJ2-1; unclear D gene. Germline V CDR1 and CDR2: MNHEY, SMNVEV (reference sequence). V was cut by 4 bases and J by 7 bases, with 8 bases left in between. The CDR3 consists of 12 residues. CDR3 loop: CASSYLSNEQFF. The CDR3 DNA is TGTGCCAGCAGTTATTTGTCGAATGAGCAGTTCTTC.

A word on this clonotype: A much larger clone sits a single nucleotide away, making a read error possible. V and J are TRBV9 and TRBJ2-7; weak D call: TRBD1 (5 bases). V gave up 0 bases and J gave up 3 bases, with 10 bases separating them. The V gene's germline CDR1 is SGDLS and CDR2 YYNGEE. There are 14 residues in the CDR3. CDR3 amino acids: CASSVAAGYYEQYF. Written as DNA, the CDR3 is TGTGCCAGCAGCGTAGCGGCAGGGTACTACGAGCAGTACTTC.

This clonotype showed up just a few times. The V call is TRBV15, the J call TRBJ1-2, with D uncertain. The V gene lost 0 bases and the J gene lost 0 bases, with 17 bases spanning the gap. The CDR3 runs 18 residues. Per the germline V gene, CDR1 is LNHNV and CDR2 is YYDKDF (reference sequence). Written as DNA, the CDR3 is TGTGCCACCAGCAGAGATTTGGATAATAGAATCTCTAACTATGGCTACACCTTC. It is translated as CATSRDLDNRISNYGYTF.